These 24 T cell receptor beta chains were all obtained from the same sample, sequenced in a study of immune evolution from preneoplasia to lung adenocarcinoma. TCRdb keeps only in-frame clones here, not all; method: immunoSEQ multiplex PCR. The sample includes 5,000 or so clones, roughly 77% of them seen just once. Sequenced input: FFPE lung adenocarcinoma in situ tissue. The receptors originated from a person aged 55-79 years with lung adenocarcinoma.

The chain couples TRBV7-6 to TRBJ2-5, with D perhaps matching TRBD1 or TRBD2 (5 bases each). Germline lookup yields CDR1 SGHVS and CDR2 FNYEAQ. Trimming removed 4 bases at V and 5 bases at J, with 23 bases between. The CDR3 spans 17 residues. DNA of the CDR3: TGTGCCAGCAGCTCCCCCCTCACCGGGACGGTGGGCGAGACCCAGTACTTC. It yields the protein CASSSPLTGTVGETQYF.

The chain is built from TRBV5-1 and TRBJ2-5, with 8 bases matching TRBD1. V shed 5 bases and J 4 bases; nucleotides not matched to a gene: 13. This CDR3 spans 16 amino acids. CDR1 SGHRS and CDR2 YFSETQ come from the germline V gene. The CDR3 reads CASRNGQGVGSETQYF. For the CDR3, the DNA is TGCGCCAGCAGAAATGGACAGGGTGTTGGTTCAGAGACCCAGTACTTC.

This chain connects TRBV6-5 to TRBJ2-7; 9 nucleotides match TRBD1. The CDR3 runs to 16 residues. CDR1 is MNHEY, CDR2 SVGAGI, per germline. The ends lost 4 bases at V and 3 bases at J; junction bases unmatched: 10. In DNA, the CDR3 is TGTGCCAGCAGTTTCAGGACAGGGGCTTTGATCTACGAGCAGTACTTC. Translating gives CASSFRTGALIYEQYF.

The rearrangement uses TRBV9 and TRBJ1-5, with D possibly TRBD1 on 5 matching bases. This CDR3 spans 14 amino acids. Germline V gives CDR1 SGDLS, CDR2 YYNGEE. Trimming took off 4 bases at V and 0 bases at J, with 8 bases between the two ends. The CDR3 loop reads CASSTTGSNQPQHF. The DNA for the CDR3 is TGTGCCAGCAGCACCACAGGTAGCAATCAGCCCCAGCATTTT.

The gene calls are TRBV28 and TRBJ1-4; D ambiguous. The CDR3 is made up of 15 amino acids. CDR1 MDHEN and CDR2 SYDVKM come from the germline V gene. Deletions cut 2 bases from V and 7 bases from J, with 14 bases between. This CDR3 reads CASSLATIYREKLFF. CDR3 nucleotides: TGTGCCAGCAGTTTAGCGACAATTTACCGTGAAAAACTGTTTTTT.

The V gene is TRBV9, the J gene TRBJ2-1, with TRBD2 matching 11 bases. Losses at the gene ends were 4 bases for V and 2 bases for J; bases not matched to a gene: 2. Per the germline V gene, CDR1 is SGDLS and CDR2 is YYNGEE. This CDR3 is 15 amino acids long. CDR3 region: CASSLSGGAYNEQFF. CDR3 in DNA: TGTGCCAGCAGCCTTAGCGGGGGGGCCTACAATGAGCAGTTCTTC.

This rearrangement joins TRBV7-2 to TRBJ2-3, with 7 bases aligning to TRBD1. The CDR3 covers 16 residues. Per germline, CDR1 SGHTA and CDR2 FQGNSA. The V segment lost 5 bases and the J segment 0 bases; nucleotides outside the gene matches: 8. In nucleotides, the CDR3 is TGTGCCAGCAGCCTTAGTCGGACAGGTAGCACAGATACGCAGTATTTT. Residues: CASSLSRTGSTDTQYF.

This sequence joins TRBV4-2 and TRBJ2-2; D gene ambiguous. The CDR3 has 16 amino acids. Germline lookup yields CDR1 LGHNA and CDR2 YNFKEQ. The V end lost 0 bases, the J end lost 3 bases, and 11 bases lay between the germline ends. CDR3 protein: CASSQDETVYTGELFF. The CDR3 DNA sequence: TGTGCCAGCAGCCAAGATGAAACTGTTTACACCGGGGAGCTGTTTTTT.

The CDR3 DNA sequence: TGTGCCAGCAGTGTCGAGGGCAGGGGGACCTATAATTCACCCCTCCACTTT. It codes for CASSVEGRGTYNSPLHF. V and J are TRBV2 and TRBJ1-6; 7 bases are a match to TRBD1. This CDR3 spans 17 amino acids. Germline lookup yields CDR1 SNHLY and CDR2 FYNNEI. V lost 4 bases to trimming and J lost 2 bases; unmatched junction nucleotides: 8.

This chain joins TRBV7-8 and TRBJ2-7, with TRBD1 matching 11 bases. Germline V CDR1 and CDR2: SGHVS, FQNEAQ. The CDR3 has 17 residues. V lost 1 base, J lost 2 bases, and 7 bases stayed unmatched. In DNA form, the CDR3 reads TGTGCCAGCAGCTTAGTTTTTTGGGGACAGGGGGCCTACGAGCAGTACTTC. Amino acids: CASSLVFWGQGAYEQYF.

The V call is TRBV18, the J call TRBJ1-3; D may be TRBD1 (6 bases). V lost 3 bases to trimming and J lost 2 bases, with 11 bases between them. This CDR3 spans 15 amino acids. Germline V gene sequence: CDR1 KGHSH, CDR2 LQKENI. The CDR3 here is CASSPVQGPGNTIYF. The CDR3 DNA reads TGTGCCAGCTCACCGGTCCAGGGGCCTGGAAACACCATATATTTT.

The chain has TRBV5-1 and TRBJ2-7; D is unclear. From germline, CDR1 is SGHRS and CDR2 YFSETQ. The CDR3 is 13 amino acids. V dropped 0 bases and J dropped 2 bases, with 6 bases sitting between them. CDR3 residues: CASSLGPAYEQYF. The CDR3 DNA reads as TGCGCCAGCAGCTTGGGACCCGCCTACGAGCAGTACTTC.

The rearrangement links TRBV7-8 to TRBJ1-6; D not resolved. From germline, CDR1 is SGHVS and CDR2 FQNEAQ. Trimming left V 6 bases short and J 6 bases short, with 12 bases between. The CDR3 runs to 14 residues. The CDR3 here is CASRPLKSNSPLHF. The CDR3 bases are TGTGCCAGCAGGCCACTGAAGTCTAATTCACCCCTCCACTTT. Supplemented by reference TRBV7-8 and TRBJ1-6, the full variable domain reads GAGVSQSPRYKVAKRGQDVALRCDPISGHVSLFWYQQALGQGPEFLTYFQNEAQLDKSGLPSDRFFAERPEGSVSTLKIQRTQQEDSAVYLCASRPLKSNSPLHFGNGTRLTVT.

This clone was seen a few times. The chain couples TRBV27 to TRBJ1-4; possible D gene TRBD1, 5 bases. Trimming shortened V by 6 bases and J by 7 bases, and 15 bases separated the two germline ends. Germline CDR1 MNHEY, CDR2 SMNVEV (reference sequence). The CDR3 is 14 amino acids. The CDR3 loop is CASSPVAQGEKLFF. CDR3 bases: TGTGCCAGCAGCCCCGTGGCGCAGGGTGAAAAACTGTTTTTT.

With regard to this clone: This sample includes further DNA sequences coding for the same CDR3. The chain carries TRBV29-1 and TRBJ1-2; 8 positions agree with TRBD1. Germline assignment: CDR1 SQVTM and CDR2 ANQGSEA. The ends lost 5 bases at V and 3 bases at J; junction bases unmatched: 5. This CDR3 contains 13 residues. The CDR3 sequence: CSVLETGDYGYTF. The CDR3 DNA sequence: TGCAGCGTTCTAGAGACAGGGGACTATGGCTACACCTTC.

This rearrangement joins TRBV6-6 to TRBJ1-1; a possible D gene is TRBD1 (5 bases). The ends were cut back, 6 bases at V and 1 base at J, with 9 bases in the middle. CDR3 length: 13 amino acids. Germline V lookup: CDR1 MNHNY, CDR2 SVGAGI (reference sequence). The CDR3 bases are TGTGCCAGCAGAAACCAGGGGAACACTGAAGCTTTCTTT. Residues: CASRNQGNTEAFF.

A single count supports this clone. V and J are TRBV6-4 and TRBJ2-3, with a tentative D call TRBD2 (5 bases). Trimming left V 2 bases short and J 1 base short, with 7 bases between. Germline V gene sequence: CDR1 MRHNA, CDR2 SNTAGT. The CDR3 spans 14 residues. For the CDR3, the DNA is TGTGCCAGCAGTGACATCGGGGGCACAGATACGCAGTATTTT. Translation: CASSDIGGTDTQYF.

This chain joins TRBV28 and TRBJ2-2, with D perhaps TRBD2 (6 bases). CDR1 and CDR2 (germline): MDHEN, SYDVKM. The V and J ends lost 6 bases and 5 bases respectively, with 16 bases between them. This CDR3 is built from 15 residues. The CDR3 spells CASRGLSSVTGELFF. CDR3 nucleotides: TGTGCCAGCAGGGGCCTTTCTAGCGTAACCGGGGAGCTGTTTTTT.

J is TRBJ2-6 and V is TRBV6-4, with D uncertain. Per the germline V gene, CDR1 is MRHNA and CDR2 is SNTAGT. V was clipped by 5 bases and J by 2 bases, with 7 bases between them. The CDR3 totals 14 residues. CDR3 coding DNA: TGTGCCAGCAGTCCCGGTCCTGGGGCCAACGTCCTGACTTTC. Its translation: CASSPGPGANVLTF.

The rearrangement joins TRBV15 to TRBJ2-5; D is uncertain. Germline CDR1 LNHNV, CDR2 YYDKDF (reference sequence). With 0 bases removed from V and 5 bases from J, the gap between germline ends came to 10 bases. The CDR3 is made up of 14 amino acids. The CDR3 here is CATSRDPTVETQYF. The CDR3 DNA is TGTGCCACCAGCAGAGATCCGACGGTTGAGACCCAGTACTTC.

This chain uses TRBV6-5 with TRBJ1-5; no clear D. The CDR3 totals 15 residues. Germline V gene sequence: CDR1 MNHEY, CDR2 SVGAGI. V lost 9 bases and J 4 bases, leaving 19 bases between the germline ends. The CDR3 nucleotides read TGTGCCAGTTCCGATCCGCCGCTGTCAAATCAGCCCCAGCATTTT. Its translation: CASSDPPLSNQPQHF.

The chain combines TRBV5-1 with TRBJ2-5; D is perhaps TRBD1 (7 bases). The germline gives CDR1 SGHRS, CDR2 YFSETQ. V lost 4 bases, J lost 4 bases, and 17 bases lay in between. The CDR3 totals 15 residues. CDR3 region: CASSDPAGQRETQYF. DNA for the CDR3: TGCGCCAGCAGCGACCCGGCGGGACAGAGAGAGACCCAGTACTTC.

The chain combines TRBV19 with TRBJ2-1; D call uncertain. The germline gives CDR1 LNHDA, CDR2 SQIVND (reference sequence). Trimming took 7 bases from V and 3 from J, leaving 10 bases between them. The CDR3 covers 13 residues. CDR3 residues: CASNDLYYNEQFF. In DNA, the CDR3 is TGTGCCAGTAACGACTTGTACTACAATGAGCAGTTCTTC. The full variable domain, with the rest looked up from reference TRBV19 and TRBJ2-1, is DGGITQSPKYLFRKEGQNVTLSCEQNLNHDAMYWYRQDPGQGLRLIYYSQIVNDFQKGDIAEGYSVSREKKESFPLTVTSAQKNPTAFYLCASNDLYYNEQFFGPGTRLTVL.

This rearrangement joins TRBV6-1 to TRBJ1-3; unclear D gene. The CDR3 runs to 14 residues. The V and J ends lost 6 bases and 0 bases respectively, with 9 bases between them. Germline CDR1 is MNHNS and CDR2 is SASEGT. The CDR3 loop is CASRVVFSGNTIYF. The CDR3 DNA reads as TGTGCCAGCAGAGTTGTCTTCTCTGGAAACACCATATATTTT.